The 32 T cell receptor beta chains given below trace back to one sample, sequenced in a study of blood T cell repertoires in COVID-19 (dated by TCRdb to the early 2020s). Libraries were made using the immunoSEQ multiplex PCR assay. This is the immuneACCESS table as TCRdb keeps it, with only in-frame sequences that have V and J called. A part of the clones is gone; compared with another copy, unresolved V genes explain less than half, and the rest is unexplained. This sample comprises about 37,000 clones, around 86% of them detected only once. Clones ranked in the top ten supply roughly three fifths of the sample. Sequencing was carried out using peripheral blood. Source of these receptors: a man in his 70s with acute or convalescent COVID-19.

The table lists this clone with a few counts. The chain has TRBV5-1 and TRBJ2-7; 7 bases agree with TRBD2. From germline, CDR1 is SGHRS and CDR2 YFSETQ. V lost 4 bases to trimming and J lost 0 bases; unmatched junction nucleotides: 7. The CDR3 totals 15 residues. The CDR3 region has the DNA TGCGCCAGCAGCCCCCTAGCGGTTAGCTCCTACGAGCAGTACTTC. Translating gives CASSPLAVSSYEQYF.

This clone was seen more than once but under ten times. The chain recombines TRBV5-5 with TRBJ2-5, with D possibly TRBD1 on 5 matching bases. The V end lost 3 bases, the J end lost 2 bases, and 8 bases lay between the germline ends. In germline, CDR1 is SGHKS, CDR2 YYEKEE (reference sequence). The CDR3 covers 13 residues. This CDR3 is CASSSDTQETQYF. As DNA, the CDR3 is TGTGCCAGCAGCTCGGACACGCAAGAGACCCAGTACTTC.

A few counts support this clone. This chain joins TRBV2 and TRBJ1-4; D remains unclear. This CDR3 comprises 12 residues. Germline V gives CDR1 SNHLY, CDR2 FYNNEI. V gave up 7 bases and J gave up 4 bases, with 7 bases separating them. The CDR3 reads CASKRDNEKLFF. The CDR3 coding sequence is TGTGCCAGCAAGAGAGATAATGAAAAACTGTTTTTT.

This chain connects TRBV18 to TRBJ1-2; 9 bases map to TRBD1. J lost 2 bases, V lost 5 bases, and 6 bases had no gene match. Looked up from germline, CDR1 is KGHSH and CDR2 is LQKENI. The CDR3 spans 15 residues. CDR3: CASSSETGGNYGYTF. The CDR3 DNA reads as TGTGCCAGCTCATCAGAGACAGGGGGGAACTATGGCTACACCTTC.

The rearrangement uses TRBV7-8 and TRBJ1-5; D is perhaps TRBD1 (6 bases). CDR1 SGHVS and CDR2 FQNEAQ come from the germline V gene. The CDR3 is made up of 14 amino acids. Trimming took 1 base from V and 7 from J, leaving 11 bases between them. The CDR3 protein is CASSLEGEMQPQHF. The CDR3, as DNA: TGTGCCAGCAGCTTAGAGGGGGAAATGCAGCCCCAGCATTTT.

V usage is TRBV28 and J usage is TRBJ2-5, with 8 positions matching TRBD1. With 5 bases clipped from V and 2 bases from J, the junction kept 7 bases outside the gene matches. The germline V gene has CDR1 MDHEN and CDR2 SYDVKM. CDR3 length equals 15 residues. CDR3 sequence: CASSPRQGWQETQYF. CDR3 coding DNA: TGTGCCAGCAGTCCTAGACAGGGGTGGCAAGAGACCCAGTACTTC.

CDR3 sequence reads: CASREDGDSPLHF. The CDR3 bases are TGTGCCAGTAGGGAGGACGGAGATTCACCCCTCCACTTT. The rearrangement links TRBV19 to TRBJ1-6; D is uncertain. V lost 6 bases and J 8 bases, leaving 11 bases between the germline ends. The CDR3 consists of 13 residues. Germline CDR1 reads LNHDA; CDR2 reads SQIVND (reference sequence).

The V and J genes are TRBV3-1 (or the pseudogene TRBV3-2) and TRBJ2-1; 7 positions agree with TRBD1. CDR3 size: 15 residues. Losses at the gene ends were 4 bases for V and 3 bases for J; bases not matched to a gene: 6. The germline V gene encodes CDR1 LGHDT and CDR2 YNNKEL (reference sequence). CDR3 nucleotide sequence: TGTGCCAGCAGCCTTGGACAGGAGATCTACAATGAGCAGTTCTTC. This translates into CASSLGQEIYNEQFF.

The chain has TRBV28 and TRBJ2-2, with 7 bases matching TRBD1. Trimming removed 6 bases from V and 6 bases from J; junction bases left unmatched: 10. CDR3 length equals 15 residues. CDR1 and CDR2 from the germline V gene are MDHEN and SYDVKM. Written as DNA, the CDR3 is TGTGCCAGCAGCAAATCGACAGGGTTCGCCGGGGAGCTGTTTTTT. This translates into CASSKSTGFAGELFF.

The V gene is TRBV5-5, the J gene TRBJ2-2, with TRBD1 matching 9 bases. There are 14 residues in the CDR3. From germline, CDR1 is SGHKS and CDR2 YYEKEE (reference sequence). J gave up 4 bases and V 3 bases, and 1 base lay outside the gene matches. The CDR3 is CASSWDRVTGELFF. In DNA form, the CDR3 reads TGTGCCAGCAGCTGGGACAGGGTCACCGGGGAGCTGTTTTTT.

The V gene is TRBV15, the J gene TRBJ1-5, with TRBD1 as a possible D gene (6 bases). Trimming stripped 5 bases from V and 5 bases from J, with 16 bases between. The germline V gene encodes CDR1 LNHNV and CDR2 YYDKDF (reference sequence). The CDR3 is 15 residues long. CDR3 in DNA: TGTGCCACCAGCCCAAGGGGGAACAGGGATCAGCCCCAGCATTTT. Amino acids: CATSPRGNRDQPQHF.

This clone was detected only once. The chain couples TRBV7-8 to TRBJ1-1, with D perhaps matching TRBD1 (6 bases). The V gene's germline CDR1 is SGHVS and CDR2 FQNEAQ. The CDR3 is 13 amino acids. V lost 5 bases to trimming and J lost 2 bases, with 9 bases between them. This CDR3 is CASSQGINTEAFF. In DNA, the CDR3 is TGTGCCAGCAGCCAGGGGATTAACACTGAAGCTTTCTTT.

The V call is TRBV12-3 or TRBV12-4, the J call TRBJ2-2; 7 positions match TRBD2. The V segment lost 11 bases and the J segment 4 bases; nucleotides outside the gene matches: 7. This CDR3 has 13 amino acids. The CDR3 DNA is TGTGCCGGCCGGACTAGTACCACCGGGGAGCTGTTTTTT. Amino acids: CAGRTSTTGELFF.

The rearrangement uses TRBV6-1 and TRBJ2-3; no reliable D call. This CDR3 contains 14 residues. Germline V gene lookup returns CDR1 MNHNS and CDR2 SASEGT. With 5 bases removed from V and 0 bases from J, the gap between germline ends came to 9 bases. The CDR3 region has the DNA TGTGCCAGCAGTTCCCCGGGTAGCACAGATACGCAGTATTTT. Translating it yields CASSSPGSTDTQYF.

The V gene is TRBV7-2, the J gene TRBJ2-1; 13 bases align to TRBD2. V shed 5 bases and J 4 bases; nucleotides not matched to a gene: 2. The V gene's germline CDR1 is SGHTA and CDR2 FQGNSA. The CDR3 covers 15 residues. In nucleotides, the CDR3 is TGTGCCAGCAGCACGGGACTAGCGGGGTACAATGAGCAGTTCTTC. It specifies CASSTGLAGYNEQFF.

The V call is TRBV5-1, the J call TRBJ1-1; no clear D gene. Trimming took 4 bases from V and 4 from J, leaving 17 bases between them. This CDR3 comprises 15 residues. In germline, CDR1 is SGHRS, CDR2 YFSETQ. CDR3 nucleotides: TGCGCCAGCAGCCCAGCCGGGGATCTGGCCACTGAAGCTTTCTTT. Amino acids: CASSPAGDLATEAFF.

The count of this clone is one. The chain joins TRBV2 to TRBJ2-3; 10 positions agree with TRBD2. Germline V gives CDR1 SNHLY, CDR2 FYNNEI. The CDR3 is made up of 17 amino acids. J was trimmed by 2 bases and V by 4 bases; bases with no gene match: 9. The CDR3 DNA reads TGTGCCAGCAGTGGGCTAGCGGGGGTGGCCCACACAGATACGCAGTATTTT. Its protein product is CASSGLAGVAHTDTQYF.

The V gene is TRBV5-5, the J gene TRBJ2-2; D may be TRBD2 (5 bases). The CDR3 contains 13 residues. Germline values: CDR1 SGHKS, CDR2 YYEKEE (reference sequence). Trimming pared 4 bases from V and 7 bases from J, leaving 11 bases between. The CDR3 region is CASSPVLVGELFF. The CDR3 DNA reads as TGTGCCAGCAGCCCCGTACTAGTCGGGGAGCTGTTTTTT.

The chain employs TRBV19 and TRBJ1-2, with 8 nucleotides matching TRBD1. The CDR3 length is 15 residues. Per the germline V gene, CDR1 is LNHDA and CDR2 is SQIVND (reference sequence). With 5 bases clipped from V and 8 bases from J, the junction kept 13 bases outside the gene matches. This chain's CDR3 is CASSLIGQGVEGYTF. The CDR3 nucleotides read TGTGCCAGTAGTTTAATTGGACAGGGCGTAGAGGGCTACACCTTC.

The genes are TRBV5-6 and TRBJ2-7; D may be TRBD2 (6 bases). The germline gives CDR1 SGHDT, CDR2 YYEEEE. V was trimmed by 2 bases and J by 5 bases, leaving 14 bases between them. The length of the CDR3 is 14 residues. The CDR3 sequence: CASSFSGRPHEQYF. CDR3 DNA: TGTGCCAGCAGCTTTTCAGGGAGGCCCCACGAGCAGTACTTC.

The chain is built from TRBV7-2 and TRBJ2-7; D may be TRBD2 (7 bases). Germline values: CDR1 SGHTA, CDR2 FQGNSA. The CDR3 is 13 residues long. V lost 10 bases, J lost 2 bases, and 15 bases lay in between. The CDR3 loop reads CATATGGTYEQYF. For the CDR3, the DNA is TGTGCCACCGCGACGGGGGGCACCTACGAGCAGTACTTC. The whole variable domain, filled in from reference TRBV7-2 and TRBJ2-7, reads GAGVSQSPSNKVTEKGKDVELRCDPISGHTALYWYRQSLGQGLEFLIYFQGNSAPDKSGLPSDRFSAERTGGSVSTLTIQRTQQEDSAVYLCATATGGTYEQYFGPGTRLTVT.

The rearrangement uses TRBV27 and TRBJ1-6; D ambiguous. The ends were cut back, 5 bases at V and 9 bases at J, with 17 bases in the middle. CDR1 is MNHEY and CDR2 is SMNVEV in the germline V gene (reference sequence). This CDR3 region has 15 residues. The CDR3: CASSPGRRSGSPLHF. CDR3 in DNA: TGTGCCAGCAGTCCCGGAAGAAGGTCGGGTTCACCCCTCCACTTT.

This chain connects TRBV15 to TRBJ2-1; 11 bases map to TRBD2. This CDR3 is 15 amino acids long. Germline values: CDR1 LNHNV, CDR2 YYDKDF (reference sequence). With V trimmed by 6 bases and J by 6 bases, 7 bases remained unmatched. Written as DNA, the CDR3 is TGTGCCACCAGGATAGGACTAGCGGGTTTCAATGAGCAGTTCTTC. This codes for CATRIGLAGFNEQFF.

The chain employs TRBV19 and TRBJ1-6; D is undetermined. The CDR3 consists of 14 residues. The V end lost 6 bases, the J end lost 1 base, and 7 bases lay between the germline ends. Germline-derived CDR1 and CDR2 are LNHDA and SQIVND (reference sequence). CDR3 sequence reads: CASSGGSYNSPLHF. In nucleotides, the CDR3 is TGTGCCAGTAGCGGAGGATCCTATAATTCACCCCTCCACTTT.

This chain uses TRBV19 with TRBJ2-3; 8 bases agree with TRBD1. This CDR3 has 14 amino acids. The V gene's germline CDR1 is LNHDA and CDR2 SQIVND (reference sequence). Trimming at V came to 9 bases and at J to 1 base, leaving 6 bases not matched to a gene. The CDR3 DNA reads TGTGCCAGCTCCACAGGGGGTGGCACAGATACGCAGTATTTT. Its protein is CASSTGGGTDTQYF.

As DNA, the CDR3 is TGCAGCGTACGACCGACAGGGGGTAAGGAGACCCAGTACTTC. Its protein is CSVRPTGGKETQYF. This rearrangement joins TRBV29-1 to TRBJ2-5; 9 bases map to TRBD1. Germline V CDR1 and CDR2: SQVTM, ANQGSEA. This CDR3 contains 14 residues. With 6 bases clipped from V and 5 bases from J, the junction kept 10 bases outside the gene matches.

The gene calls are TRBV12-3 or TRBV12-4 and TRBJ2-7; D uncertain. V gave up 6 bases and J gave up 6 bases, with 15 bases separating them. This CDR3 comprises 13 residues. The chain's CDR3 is CASSRERVFEQYF. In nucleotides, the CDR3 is TGTGCCAGCAGCCGCGAACGAGTTTTCGAGCAGTACTTC.

This CDR3 reads CASGAIFGPTSGGHNEQFF. DNA for the CDR3: TGTGCCAGCGGTGCGATCTTCGGACCTACTAGCGGGGGGCACAATGAGCAGTTCTTC. The gene calls are TRBV6-1 and TRBJ2-1; 12 bases align to TRBD2. Germline trimming cut 8 bases from V and 5 bases from J; bases unmatched to any gene: 19. Germline assignment: CDR1 MNHNS and CDR2 SASEGT. This CDR3 has 19 amino acids.

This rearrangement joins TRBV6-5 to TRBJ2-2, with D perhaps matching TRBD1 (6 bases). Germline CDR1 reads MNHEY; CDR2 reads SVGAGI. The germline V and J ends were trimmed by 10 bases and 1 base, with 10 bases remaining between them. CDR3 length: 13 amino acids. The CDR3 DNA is TGTGCCACCCGAGGGGGGAACACCGGGGAGCTGTTTTTT. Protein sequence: CATRGGNTGELFF.

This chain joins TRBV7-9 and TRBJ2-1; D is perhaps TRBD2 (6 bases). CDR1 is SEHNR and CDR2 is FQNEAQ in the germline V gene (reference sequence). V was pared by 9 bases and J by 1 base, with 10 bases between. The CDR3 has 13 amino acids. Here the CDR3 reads CASSGVSYNEQFF. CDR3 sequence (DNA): TGTGCCAGTAGCGGAGTTTCCTACAATGAGCAGTTCTTC.

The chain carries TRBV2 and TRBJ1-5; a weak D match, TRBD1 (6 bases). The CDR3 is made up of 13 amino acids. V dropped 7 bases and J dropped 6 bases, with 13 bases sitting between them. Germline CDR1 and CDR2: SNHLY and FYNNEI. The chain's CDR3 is CASTGGRSQPQHF. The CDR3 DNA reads TGTGCCAGCACTGGGGGCCGTAGTCAGCCCCAGCATTTT.

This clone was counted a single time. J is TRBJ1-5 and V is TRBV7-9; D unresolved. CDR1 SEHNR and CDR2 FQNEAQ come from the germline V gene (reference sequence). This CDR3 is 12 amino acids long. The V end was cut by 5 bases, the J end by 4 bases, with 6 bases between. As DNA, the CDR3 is TGTGCCAGCAGCCTTAGTAATCAGCCCCAGCATTTT. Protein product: CASSLSNQPQHF.